The rows below give T cell receptor beta chains drawn from one sample of a study of T cell repertoires in cytomegalovirus infection. TCRdb called the reads again in MiXCR, with one record for every CDR3 protein. The sample includes roughly 350,000 distinct CDR3 sequences, about 35% of them seen just once. The antigens these receptors bind are not known. This material consisted of cultured PBMCs, taken from culture after CMV antigen stimulation. The receptor set was obtained from a human donor in good health (CMV status not recorded). Some clones in this sample may be carry-over from other donors' samples. The CDR3 runs from the conserved cysteine through the conserved F or W. A D gene is named only where the DNA matches it firmly. Clone size appears in some rows only: once, few, many, or a class for an expanded clone.

CDR3,DNA,D,V,size,J
CASSHDIVRRELFYEQYF,TGCGCCAGCAGCCATGATATTGTTCGGCGGGAGTTATTCTACGAGCAGTACTTC,TRBD2,TRBV4-3,-,TRBJ2-7
CASSWGSGSNYGYTF,TGTGCCAGCAGCTGGGGTTCGGGTTCCAACTATGGCTACACCTTC,-,TRBV7-2,-,TRBJ1-2
CATSTPILGPQETQYF,TGTGCCACCAGCACCCCAATCTTGGGACCACAAGAGACCCAGTACTTC,-,TRBV15,-,TRBJ2-5
CASSQAASLGTEAFF,TGCGCCAGCAGCCAAGCCGCGTCTCTGGGGACTGAAGCTTTCTTT,-,TRBV4-3,-,TRBJ1-1
CASSLTHLAGGLQETQYF,TGTGCCAGCAGCTTAACTCATCTAGCGGGAGGCCTCCAAGAGACCCAGTACTTC,TRBD2,TRBV7-2,-,TRBJ2-5
CASSLDGINNEQFF,TGTGCCAGCAGCTTAGACGGTATCAACAATGAGCAGTTCTTC,-,TRBV7-2,few,TRBJ2-1
CASSLTSSYRASNEQFF,TGTGCCAGCAGCTTAACCTCGTCGTACAGGGCTAGTAATGAGCAGTTCTTC,-,TRBV5-5,-,TRBJ2-1
CASSLVPRGELFF,TGTGCCAGCAGCTTAGTCCCCCGCGGGGAGCTGTTTTTT,-,TRBV7-2,many,TRBJ2-2
CASSPTGPHYEQYF,TGTGCCAGCAGTCCCACCGGGCCACACTACGAGCAGTACTTC,-,TRBV28,-,TRBJ2-7
CASSLRRVQETQYF,TGTGCCAGCAGCTTACGCAGGGTCCAAGAGACCCAGTACTTC,-,TRBV7-8,-,TRBJ2-5
CASGLQEFTNEQFF,TGTGCCAGCGGTCTACAGGAGTTCACAAATGAGCAGTTCTTC,-,TRBV7-9,few,TRBJ2-1
CASSARDPPDTQYF,TGTGCCAGCAGTGCTCGGGATCCCCCAGATACGCAGTATTTT,-,TRBV6-8,-,TRBJ2-3
CSVVSRANEQFF,TGCAGCGTTGTCTCGCGGGCGAATGAGCAGTTCTTC,-,TRBV29-1,-,TRBJ2-1
CALKSGTEFGELFF,TGCGCCCTAAAGAGCGGGACGGAGTTTGGGGAGCTGTTTTTT,TRBD2,TRBV10-2,few,TRBJ2-2
CASSLHRTPSNQPQHF,TGTGCCAGCAGTTTGCACAGGACCCCTAGCAATCAGCCCCAGCATTTT,-,TRBV28,-,TRBJ1-5
CASTEGLAGGNEQFF,TGTGCCAGCACCGAGGGACTAGCGGGGGGTAATGAGCAGTTCTTC,TRBD2,TRBV6-2/TRBV6-3,few,TRBJ2-1
CATSALDRGRITEAFF,TGTGCCACCTCTGCCCTTGACAGGGGTAGGATAACTGAAGCTTTCTTT,TRBD1,TRBV10-3,few,TRBJ1-1
CASSFITGDGVYEQYF,TGTGCCAGCAGCTTTATCACAGGGGATGGGGTCTACGAGCAGTACTTC,TRBD1,TRBV7-9,few,TRBJ2-7
CASSQDLRWPQHF,TGCGCCAGCAGCCAAGATTTACGGTGGCCCCAGCATTTT,-,TRBV4-3,many,TRBJ1-5
CASRRQGSGITGELFF,TGTGCCAGCAGGCGACAGGGTAGTGGGATCACCGGGGAGCTGTTTTTT,TRBD1,TRBV11-2,-,TRBJ2-2
CASSLEDRGRQPQHF,TGTGCCAGCAGTTTAGAGGACAGGGGGCGTCAGCCCCAGCATTTT,TRBD1,TRBV12-3/TRBV12-4,few,TRBJ1-5
CASSVLAGGSPLHF,TGTGCCAGCAGCGTATTGGCGGGCGGATCACCCCTCCACTTT,-,TRBV9,-,TRBJ1-6
CASSEYTDTQYF,TGTGCCAGCAGCGAGTACACAGATACGCAGTATTTT,-,TRBV7-2,many,TRBJ2-3
CASSLYRGTEAFF,TGTGCCAGCAGCTTATACAGGGGCACTGAAGCTTTCTTT,TRBD1,TRBV7-2,-,TRBJ1-1
CASSSSGRYTDTQYF,TGTGCCAGCAGCTCGAGCGGGAGATACACAGATACGCAGTATTTT,TRBD2,TRBV5-4,-,TRBJ2-3
CASSHWTANTEAFF,TGTGCCAGCAGCCATTGGACAGCGAACACTGAAGCTTTCTTT,-,TRBV9,-,TRBJ1-1
CASSLELAGRNEQFF,TGTGCCAGCAGCTTAGAACTAGCGGGACGCAATGAGCAGTTCTTC,TRBD2,TRBV7-2,many,TRBJ2-1
CASSGTSDGTLTGELFF,TGTGCCAGCAGTGGGACTAGCGACGGAACCTTAACCGGGGAGCTGTTTTTT,TRBD2,TRBV2,-,TRBJ2-2
CSVYPSGHTEAFF,TGCAGCGTTTACCCTTCAGGGCACACTGAAGCTTTCTTT,-,TRBV29-1,-,TRBJ1-1
CATSESGTPRGYGYTF,TGTGCCACCAGTGAATCCGGGACTCCTCGGGGCTATGGCTACACCTTC,-,TRBV24-1,few,TRBJ1-2
CASSGIPSTDTQYF,TGTGCCAGTAGCGGGATTCCTAGCACAGATACGCAGTATTTT,-,TRBV19,few,TRBJ2-3
CASSLVIGTSASYEQYF,TGTGCCAGCAGCTTAGTCATTGGGACTAGCGCTTCCTACGAGCAGTACTTC,TRBD2,TRBV7-9,few,TRBJ2-7
CSVETGGSYNEQFF,TGCAGCGTTGAGACAGGGGGCTCCTACAATGAGCAGTTCTTC,TRBD1,TRBV29-1,few,TRBJ2-1
CASSDHPGSSGNTIYF,TGTGCCAGCAGCGACCACCCAGGGAGCTCTGGAAACACCATATATTTT,-,TRBV7-7,-,TRBJ1-3
CAISEGSGLAAYNEQFF,TGTGCCATCAGTGAAGGTTCCGGACTAGCGGCCTACAATGAGCAGTTCTTC,TRBD2,TRBV10-3,many,TRBJ2-1
CSAGGILVDTQYF,TGCAGTGCTGGAGGCATCCTCGTGGATACGCAGTATTTT,-,TRBV20-1,-,TRBJ2-3
CASRTDSGEAFF,TGTGCCAGCAGGACCGACAGTGGTGAAGCTTTCTTT,-,TRBV6-8,-,TRBJ1-1
CATRGQGEADTQYF,TGTGCCACCAGGGGACAGGGGGAAGCAGATACGCAGTATTTT,TRBD1,TRBV24-1,-,TRBJ2-3
CASSLSSGLPNEQFF,TGTGCCAGCAGTTTATCTAGCGGTCTCCCCAATGAGCAGTTCTTC,TRBD2,TRBV6-5,-,TRBJ2-1
CSAISGMGTDTQYF,TGCAGTGCTATAAGCGGGATGGGGACAGATACGCAGTATTTT,TRBD2,TRBV20-1,-,TRBJ2-3
CAISESGQLSYEQYF,TGTGCCATCAGTGAGTCTGGACAGCTTTCCTACGAGCAGTACTTC,-,TRBV10-3,few,TRBJ2-7
CASSPTAGGLGTEAFF,TGTGCCAGCAGCCCCACCGCAGGAGGCTTGGGCACTGAAGCTTTCTTT,-,TRBV7-2,many,TRBJ1-1
CATKLGQGNTGELFF,TGTGCCACCAAGCTGGGACAGGGGAACACCGGGGAGCTGTTTTTT,TRBD1,TRBV12-3/TRBV12-4,-,TRBJ2-2
CASSHDGTTKNTEAFF,TGTGCCAGCAGTCATGACGGGACAACCAAAAACACTGAAGCTTTCTTT,-,TRBV28,few,TRBJ1-1
CASSAMTGYYGYTF,TGTGCCAGCAGCGCCATGACAGGGTACTATGGCTACACCTTC,TRBD1,TRBV11-2,many,TRBJ1-2
CASTRGFNYGYTF,TGTGCCAGTACGCGGGGTTTTAACTATGGCTACACCTTC,-,TRBV19,few,TRBJ1-2
CASSLQGQTNYGYTF,TGTGCCAGCAGCCTTCAGGGCCAAACTAACTATGGCTACACCTTC,-,TRBV7-2,few,TRBJ1-2
CASSTSGHSTDTQYF,TGTGCCAGCAGTACTAGCGGGCATAGCACAGATACGCAGTATTTT,TRBD2,TRBV27,-,TRBJ2-3
CASSRFSGRAAGANVLTF,TGTGCCAGTAGTAGGTTTAGCGGGAGGGCCGCTGGGGCCAACGTCCTGACTTTC,TRBD2,TRBV19,few,TRBJ2-6
CASSLGVVYGYTF,TGTGCCAGCAGTTTAGGGGTTGTCTATGGCTACACCTTC,-,TRBV28,-,TRBJ1-2
CASSEIWEASQETQYF,TGTGCCAGCAGTGAAATATGGGAAGCCTCGCAAGAGACCCAGTACTTC,-,TRBV25-1,few,TRBJ2-5
CASSEPLAGGGANVLTF,TGTGCCAGCAGTGAACCCCTGGCGGGAGGTGGGGCCAACGTCCTGACTTTC,TRBD2,TRBV28,-,TRBJ2-6
CASSYSNRPDTQYF,TGTGCCAGCAGTTACTCGAACAGACCAGATACGCAGTATTTT,-,TRBV6-6,-,TRBJ2-3
CASSLAAGTGGYTF,TGTGCCAGCAGCTTAGCTGCGGGGACCGGTGGCTACACCTTC,-,TRBV7-8,many,TRBJ1-2
CASSWPPKAEAFF,TGTGCCAGCAGTTGGCCCCCTAAGGCTGAAGCTTTCTTT,-,TRBV28,few,TRBJ1-1
CASSNPPGGGATNEKLFF,TGTGCCAGCAGCAACCCACCAGGGGGTGGGGCAACTAATGAAAAACTGTTTTTT,TRBD1,TRBV7-6,-,TRBJ1-4
CSASPSGRVYNEQFF,TGCAGTGCTAGCCCTAGCGGGAGGGTCTACAATGAGCAGTTCTTC,TRBD2,TRBV20-1,-,TRBJ2-1
CASSHDSLTSLVNTEAFF,TGTGCCAGTAGTCACGACAGTCTTACCTCCCTCGTGAACACTGAAGCTTTCTTT,-,TRBV19,few,TRBJ1-1